This TCR beta chain was retrieved from a study of blood T cell repertoires in COVID-19. The wider study: PBMCs, B-cell-depleted T cells, or T cells provided the cDNA or gDNA that made up the material.

CDR1 and CDR2 from the germline V gene are SGHAT and FQDESV (reference sequence). The CDR3 spans 15 residues. V was trimmed by 3 bases and J by 10 bases, leaving 16 bases between them. Cohorts were based on clinical histories the participants reported. Original handling: Cell counts per sample came from amplifying reference gene primers. TCRdb's copy holds only in-frame clones and misses some; the assay was immunoSEQ multiplex PCR. Clonal size and the V and J genes are those of that table, whereas D and trimming came from the DNA. The sample has 110,000 to 150,000 clones; about 82% are singletons. The origin of this receptor is a woman in her forties who had recovered from COVID-19. The genes are TRBV11-1 and TRBJ1-6; possibly TRBD1 for D (5 bases). Sample: PBMCs or T cells enriched from blood (not recorded which). CDR3 amino acids: CASSFEPGFESPLHF. The DNA for the CDR3 is TGTGCCAGCAGCTTTGAGCCAGGGTTTGAATCACCCCTCCACTTT.